The T cell receptor (beta chain) under discussion was sequenced for a study of T cells in Graves' hyperthyroidism and ophthalmopathy (dated by TCRdb to the late 2010s). General notes on the study: Peripheral blood samples were taken at initial diagnosis, before any treatment was given. To identify TCR V-J signatures that set the groups apart, the researchers used a discovery cohort of roughly 100 patients, made up of roughly 40 with Graves' ophthalmopathy and 57 with stable Graves' hyperthyroidism. An independent validation cohort of around 19 hyperthyroidism patients and more than 15 patients who later progressed to ophthalmopathy tested prospective prediction of ophthalmopathy. For training and testing, the 110 or so patients in the discovery cohort were randomly divided in a 7:3 ratio. In addition, the study compared T-cell repertoires in thyroid tissue and in blood from roughly 6 Graves' hyperthyroidism patients. After blood sampling, hyperthyroidism patients were treated with methimazole at a starting dose of 30 mg daily, and ophthalmopathy patients were treated with high-dose intravenous methylprednisolone. TCR Vbeta CDR3 sequencing of approximately 140 peripheral blood samples (about 45 ophthalmopathy, some 75 hyperthyroidism and 17 progressor patients) is reported in the paper. Results and caveats for the whole study, not just this receptor: Sample size was not statistically predetermined, and blinding of investigators to group allocation was not performed. Ophthalmopathy was separated from stable hyperthyroidism by a 13 V-J signature model, with approximately 90% sensitivity and 81% to 82% specificity obtained in cross-validation and 80%/75% obtained in testing. Most expanded thyroid clonotypes (frequency above 0.001) were also detected in blood, suggesting blood repertoires may reflect thyroid immune responses. In validation, progression to ophthalmopathy was predicted by the model with almost 71% sensitivity and approximately 78% specificity, a median of about 6 months before onset.

The CDR3 has 13 amino acids, counting the end cysteine and phenylalanine. Only the CDR3 DNA stays, 39 bases, in frame from base 1. V is cut by 7 bases and J by 2 bases, and the space between the germline ends is 15 bases. The germline V gene yields SQVTM for CDR1 and ANQGSEA for CDR2. This clonotype has at least ten counts. Its specific antigen is unknown. Per-nucleotide qualities are absent, and no much larger clonotype sits a single base away. Graves' hyperthyroidism was defined as stable when no progression to ophthalmopathy occurred over 18 months of follow-up. Hyperthyroidism patients were aged 18 to 65 years and newly diagnosed, with disease duration of less than 2 months. Any patient with an uncontrolled infection, another autoimmune disease, pregnancy or lactation was excluded. Diagnoses relied on clinical symptoms, serum thyroxine and TRAb, thyroid ultrasound and orbital computed tomography. Ficoll-Paque density gradient centrifugation was used to isolate PBMCs from 9.5 to 10 ml of fresh peripheral blood. Total RNA was extracted using Trizol reagent, and RNA quality was assessed on an Agilent 2100 Bioanalyzer.

Amplification of TCR beta CDR3 regions was carried out from RNA transcripts. A first-round RT-PCR of the TCR CDR3 used the HTBI primer set with the Qiagen OneStep RT-PCR kit. The libraries were constructed in a second round of multiplex PCR and then size-selected and purified. Libraries were sequenced paired-end with 100 bp reads on an Illumina HiSeq2000. On the study's bioinformatics: Raw data were processed with SOAPnuke, discarding reads with adapters, uncalled bases, mean Phred below 15, or no exact constant-primer or identifier match. High-quality paired reads were merged using COPE v1.2.5, and each unique nucleotide sequence was defined as a clonotype. MiTCR v1.1 was used to align clonotypes to the IMGT TRBV, TRBD and TRBJ reference segments. The analysis included only V-J combinations with a frequency above 0.0001, which together covered 99% to 99.2% of the repertoires. A TCS score was defined as the ratio of F50 (clonal expansion) to E x V (chaos), with BLOSUM62-based TCRdist applied between CDR3 peptides within each V-J. Welch's t-statistics and random forest reduced around 550 V-J features to about 12, which were used in a naive Bayes classifier (R e1071). TCRdb handled the public reads itself, with Q25 trimming in fastp and clone calling in MiXCR, and kept productive beta chains. All rows with the same CDR3 protein become a single entry with the most common DNA and genes. The V and J calls shown here were made by TCRdb, not taken from the authors' results. Recorded for this sample are about 420,000 distinct CDR3 sequences; about a sixth of them occurred a single time. Together, the top ten hold roughly 14% of the sample.

The sample consisted of blood. The sequence was obtained from a woman aged 18-29 years with Graves' hyperthyroidism. Here the chain combines TRBV29-1 and TRBJ2-7, with the D gene possibly TRBD1 or TRBD2, each one fitting 5 bases. This receptor has the CDR3 CSGRDRTPYEQYF. The DNA sequence is given as TGCAGCGGCCGGGACCGGACGCCCTACGAGCAGTACTTC.